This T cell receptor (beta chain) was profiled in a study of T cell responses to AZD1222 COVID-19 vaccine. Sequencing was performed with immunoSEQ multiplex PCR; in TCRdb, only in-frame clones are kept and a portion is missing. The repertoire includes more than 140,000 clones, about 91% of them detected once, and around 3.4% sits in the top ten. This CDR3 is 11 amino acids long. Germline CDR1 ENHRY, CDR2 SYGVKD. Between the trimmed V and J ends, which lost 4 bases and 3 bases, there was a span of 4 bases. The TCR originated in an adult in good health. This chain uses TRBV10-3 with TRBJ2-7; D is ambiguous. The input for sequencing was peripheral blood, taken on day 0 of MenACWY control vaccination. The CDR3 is CAISVDYEQYF. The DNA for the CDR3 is TGTGCCATCAGTGTCGACTACGAGCAGTACTTC.